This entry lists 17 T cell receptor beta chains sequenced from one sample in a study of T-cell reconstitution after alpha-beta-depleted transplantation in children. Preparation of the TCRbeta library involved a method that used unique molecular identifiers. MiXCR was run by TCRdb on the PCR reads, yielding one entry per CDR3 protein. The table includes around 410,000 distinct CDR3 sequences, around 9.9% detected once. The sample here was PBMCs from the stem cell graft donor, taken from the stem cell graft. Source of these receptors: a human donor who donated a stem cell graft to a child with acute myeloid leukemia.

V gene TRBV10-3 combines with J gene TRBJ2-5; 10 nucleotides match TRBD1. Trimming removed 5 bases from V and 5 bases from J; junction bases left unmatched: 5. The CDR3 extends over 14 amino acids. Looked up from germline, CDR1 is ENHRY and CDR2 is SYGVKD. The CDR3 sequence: CAISKTGGRETQYF. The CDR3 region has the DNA TGTGCCATCAGTAAGACAGGGGGCCGGGAGACCCAGTACTTC.

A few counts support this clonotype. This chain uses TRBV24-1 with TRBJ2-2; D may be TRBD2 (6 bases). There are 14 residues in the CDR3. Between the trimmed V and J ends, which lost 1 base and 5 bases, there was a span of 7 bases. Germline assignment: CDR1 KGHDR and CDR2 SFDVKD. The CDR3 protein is CATSDLRGTGELFF. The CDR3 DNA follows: TGTGCCACCAGTGATTTACGGGGGACCGGGGAGCTGTTTTTT.

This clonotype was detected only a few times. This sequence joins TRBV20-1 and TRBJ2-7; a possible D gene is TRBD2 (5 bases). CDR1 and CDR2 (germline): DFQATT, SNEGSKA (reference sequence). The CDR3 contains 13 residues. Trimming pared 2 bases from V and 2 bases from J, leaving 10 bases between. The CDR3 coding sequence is TGCAGTGCTAGACCCCTACTAGCCTACGAGCAGTACTTC. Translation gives CSARPLLAYEQYF.

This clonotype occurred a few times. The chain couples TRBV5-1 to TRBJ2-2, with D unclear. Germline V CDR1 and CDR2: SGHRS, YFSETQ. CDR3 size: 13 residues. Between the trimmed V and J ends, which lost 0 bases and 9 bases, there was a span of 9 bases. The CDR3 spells CASSLGLLRELFF. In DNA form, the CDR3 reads TGCGCCAGCAGCTTGGGATTGCTCCGGGAGCTGTTTTTT.

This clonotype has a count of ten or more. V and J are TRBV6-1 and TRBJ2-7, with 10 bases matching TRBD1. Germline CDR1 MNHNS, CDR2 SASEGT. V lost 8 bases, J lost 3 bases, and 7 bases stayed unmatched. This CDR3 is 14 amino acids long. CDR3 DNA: TGTGCCAGCCTAAAAGGACAGGGGGGCTACGAGCAGTACGTC. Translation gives CASLKGQGGYEQYV.

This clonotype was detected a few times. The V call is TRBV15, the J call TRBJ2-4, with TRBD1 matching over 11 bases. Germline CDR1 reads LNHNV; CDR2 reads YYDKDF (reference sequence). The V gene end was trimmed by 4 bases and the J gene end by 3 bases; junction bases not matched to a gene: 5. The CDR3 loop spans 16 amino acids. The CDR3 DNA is TGTGCCACCAGCACCGGGACAGGGGGGAGCAAAAACATTCAGTACTTC. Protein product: CATSTGTGGSKNIQYF.

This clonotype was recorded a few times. The CDR3 nucleotides read TGCGCCAGCAGCTACGGGACAGCCTCTAGCACAGATACGCAGTATTTT. Residues: CASSYGTASSTDTQYF. V is TRBV5-1 and J is TRBJ2-3; 7 positions agree with TRBD1. The V and J ends lost 3 bases and 0 bases, in that order; junction bases with no gene match: 7. CDR1 is SGHRS, CDR2 YFSETQ, per germline. This CDR3 is built from 16 residues.

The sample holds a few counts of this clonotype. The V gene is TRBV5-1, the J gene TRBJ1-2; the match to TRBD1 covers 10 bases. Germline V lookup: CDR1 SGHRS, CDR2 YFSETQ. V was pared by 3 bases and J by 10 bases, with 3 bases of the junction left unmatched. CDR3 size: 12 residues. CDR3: CASSSGTGDYTF. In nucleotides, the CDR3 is TGCGCCAGCAGCTCCGGGACAGGGGACTACACCTTC.

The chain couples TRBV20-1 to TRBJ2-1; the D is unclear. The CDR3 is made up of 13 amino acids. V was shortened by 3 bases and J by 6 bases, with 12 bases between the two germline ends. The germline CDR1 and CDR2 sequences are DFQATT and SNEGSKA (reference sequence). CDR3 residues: CSASRFQSNEQFF. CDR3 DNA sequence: TGCAGTGCTAGCAGGTTCCAATCCAATGAGCAGTTCTTC.

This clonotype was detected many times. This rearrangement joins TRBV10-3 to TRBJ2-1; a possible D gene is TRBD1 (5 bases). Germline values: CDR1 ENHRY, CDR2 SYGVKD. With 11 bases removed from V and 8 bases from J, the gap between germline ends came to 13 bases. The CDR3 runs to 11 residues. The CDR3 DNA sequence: TGTGCCTCCCAGGACACCCATGAGCAGTTCTTC. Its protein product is CASQDTHEQFF.

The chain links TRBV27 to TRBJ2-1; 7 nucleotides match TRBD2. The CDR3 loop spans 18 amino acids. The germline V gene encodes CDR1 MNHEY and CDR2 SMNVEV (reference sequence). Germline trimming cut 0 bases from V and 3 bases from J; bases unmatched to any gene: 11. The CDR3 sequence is CASSLSHSKRDYYNEQFF. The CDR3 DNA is TGTGCCAGCAGTTTATCCCATTCAAAACGGGACTACTACAATGAGCAGTTCTTC.

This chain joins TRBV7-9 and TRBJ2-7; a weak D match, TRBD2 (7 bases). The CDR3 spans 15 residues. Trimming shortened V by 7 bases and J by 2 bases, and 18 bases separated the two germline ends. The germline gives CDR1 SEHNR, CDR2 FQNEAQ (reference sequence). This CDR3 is CASTRGAPVTYEQYF. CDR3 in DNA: TGTGCCAGCACACGGGGGGCTCCTGTAACCTACGAGCAGTACTTC.

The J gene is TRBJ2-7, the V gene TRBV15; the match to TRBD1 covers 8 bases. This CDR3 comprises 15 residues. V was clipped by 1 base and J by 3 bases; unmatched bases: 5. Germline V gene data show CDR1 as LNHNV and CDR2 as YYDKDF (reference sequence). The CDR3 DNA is TGTGCCACCAGCAGAGCGGCAGGGGGCCGCTACGAGCAGTACTTC. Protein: CATSRAAGGRYEQYF.

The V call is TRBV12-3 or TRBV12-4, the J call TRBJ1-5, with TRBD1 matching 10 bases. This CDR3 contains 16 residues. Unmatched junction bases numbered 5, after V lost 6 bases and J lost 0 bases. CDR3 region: CASSSGTGVSNQPQHF. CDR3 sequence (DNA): TGTGCCAGCAGCTCCGGGACAGGGGTTAGCAATCAGCCCCAGCATTTT.

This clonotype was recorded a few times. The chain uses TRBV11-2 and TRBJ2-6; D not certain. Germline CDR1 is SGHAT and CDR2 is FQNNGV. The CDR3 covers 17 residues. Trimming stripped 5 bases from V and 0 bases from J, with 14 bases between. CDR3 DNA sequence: TGTGCCAGCAGCGATACCCGGGTCGACTCTGGGGCCAACGTCCTGACTTTC. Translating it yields CASSDTRVDSGANVLTF.

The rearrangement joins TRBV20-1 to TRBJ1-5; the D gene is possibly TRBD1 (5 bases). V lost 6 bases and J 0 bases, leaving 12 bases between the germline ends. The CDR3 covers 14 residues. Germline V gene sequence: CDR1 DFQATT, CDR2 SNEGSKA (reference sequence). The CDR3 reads CSAQSDSSNQPQHF. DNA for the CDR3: TGCAGTGCCCAATCCGACAGTAGCAATCAGCCCCAGCATTTT.

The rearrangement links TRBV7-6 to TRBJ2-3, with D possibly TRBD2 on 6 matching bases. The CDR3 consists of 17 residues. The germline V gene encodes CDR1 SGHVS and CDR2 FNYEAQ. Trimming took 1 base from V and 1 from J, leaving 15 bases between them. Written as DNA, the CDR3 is TGTGCCAGCAGCTTAGGGTTAGCACCGGGGGGCACAGATACGCAGTATTTT. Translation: CASSLGLAPGGTDTQYF.